Listed below are T cell receptor beta chains from one sample, sequenced in a study of cytomegalovirus exposure and HLA in healthy donors. The assay was immunoSEQ multiplex PCR, and TCRdb's table has in-frame clones only and misses some. The sample shows more than 140,000 clones, more than 60% of them seen only once. The sample comprised PBMCs. Receptors were obtained from a man aged 40-50 years in good health and CMV-seronegative. The CDR3 runs from the conserved cysteine through the conserved F or W. The D gene is left open where the match is weak. Clone size is given for some rows only: seen once, a few or many times, or a class if the clone is expanded.

TRBJ1-1 . few TRBV19 TGTGCCAGTAGTACCAGGAACACTGAAGCTTTCTTT CASSTRNTEAFF
TRBJ1-1 . . TRBV2 TGTGCCAGCACCCCTCTCTACACTGAAGCTTTCTTT CASTPLYTEAFF
TRBJ2-5 TRBD1 . TRBV18 TGTGCCAGCTCACCGGTCAGGGGGCCCCAAGAGACCCAGTACTTC CASSPVRGPQETQYF
TRBJ1-1 TRBD1 . TRBV5-1 TGCGCCAGCAGCCCTCTGGACAGGGGGCCGGGATTGGCTGAAGCTTTCTTT CASSPLDRGPGLAEAFF
TRBJ2-3 . . TRBV7-6 TGTGCCAGCGGGTTCGGGGGGCACACAGATACGCAGTATTTT CASGFGGHTDTQYF
TRBJ1-6 . . TRBV27 TGTGCCAGCAGTCCCCTAGGGGCGATTTCTAATTCACCCCTCCACTTT CASSPLGAISNSPLHF
TRBJ1-6 TRBD1 . TRBV7-2 TGTGCCAGCAGCCCCGAACAGGGGTACGCCCTCCACTTT CASSPEQGYALHF
TRBJ1-4 TRBD1 . TRBV19 TGTGCCAGTAGGGGACAGGGAACACTGTTTTTT CASRGQGTLFF
TRBJ2-3 TRBD2 . TRBV5-1 TGCGCCAGCAGCTTTCTATCAGCGGGGACAGATACGCAGTATTTT CASSFLSAGTDTQYF
TRBJ2-6 . . TRBV9 TGTGCCAGCAGCGCACAGGGTTCTGGGGCCAACGTCCTGACTTTC CASSAQGSGANVLTF
TRBJ2-5 TRBD2 . TRBV25-1 TGTGCCAGCAGTGAATACGGTTTAGCGGGGGGGCTTCAAGAGACCCAGTACTTC CASSEYGLAGGLQETQYF
TRBJ2-5 TRBD2 . TRBV5-1 TGCGCCAGCAGCTTGGAAGGCGGCCCGGGGGGAGGAGAGACCCAGTACTTC CASSLEGGPGGGETQYF
TRBJ1-1 . few TRBV6-6 TGTGCCAGCGGTCGGGAGATGAACACTGAAGCTTTCTTT CASGREMNTEAFF
TRBJ1-1 . few TRBV6-5 TGTGCCAGCAGGGGAACAGGGCCCACTGAAGCTTTCTTT CASRGTGPTEAFF
TRBJ1-2 . . TRBV12-5 TGTGCTAGTGGTTTGAGGACAGCCTATGGCTACACCTTC CASGLRTAYGYTF
TRBJ2-7 . . TRBV7-6 TGTGCCAGCAGCTTAGGACCCCAGGGGTACGAGCAGTACTTC CASSLGPQGYEQYF
TRBJ2-2 . . TRBV6-5 TGTGCCAGCAGTTACAGGGGGTCGCCGAACACCGGGGAGCTGTTTTTT CASSYRGSPNTGELFF
TRBJ2-3 . few TRBV2 TGTGCCAGCGGCGGGACCTTCACAGATACGCAGTATTTT CASGGTFTDTQYF
TRBJ2-7 TRBD2 . TRBV7-8 TGTGCCAGCGTCCCTGGGGCGGGGGGCACCTACGAGCAGTACTTC CASVPGAGGTYEQYF
TRBJ1-1 TRBD1 . TRBV19 TGTGCCAGTAGTGAGGAAGGGGACAGGGCACCTTTCTTT CASSEEGDRAPFF
TRBJ2-2 TRBD1 . TRBV7-2 TGTGCCAGCAGCTTAGGGCAGGGGGCTCCGAACACCGGGGAGCTGTTTTTT CASSLGQGAPNTGELFF
TRBJ2-2 TRBD1 . TRBV6-5 TGTGCCAGCAGTTCTCAGGGGGTCGGGAACACCGGGGAGCTGTTTTTT CASSSQGVGNTGELFF
TRBJ1-1 TRBD1 few TRBV5-1 TGCGCCAGCAGCCTCCAATTCGGGACAGGGAACACTGAAGCTTTCTTT CASSLQFGTGNTEAFF
TRBJ2-7 . once TRBV5-1 TGCGCCAGCAGCTTGGTAGCAGGGGATATATACGAGCAGTACTTC CASSLVAGDIYEQYF
TRBJ1-2 . . TRBV7-2 TGTGCCAGCAGCTTAGTACGGGGGGGTGGCTACACCTTC CASSLVRGGGYTF
TRBJ1-6 TRBD1 . TRBV5-4 TGTGCCAGCAGCCTGAAGGTACAGGGGCTTCTCCACTTT CASSLKVQGLLHF
TRBJ2-6 . . TRBV28 TGTGCCAGCAGTCCCGGGACATCTGGGGCCAACGTCCTGACTTTC CASSPGTSGANVLTF
TRBJ1-1 . . TRBV5-1 TGCGCCAGCAGCTTGTTAGCAGGGGCAAAAACTGAAGCTTTCTTT CASSLLAGAKTEAFF
TRBJ1-5 TRBD1 . TRBV4-1 TGCGCCAGCAGCCAAGATCGGCCCGGAGACAGGGTCGATCAGCCCCAGCATTTT CASSQDRPGDRVDQPQHF
TRBJ2-7 TRBD2 . TRBV5-5 TGTGCCAGCAGCTTGGAGCGGGACGTGGGCTCCTACGAGCAGTACTTC CASSLERDVGSYEQYF
TRBJ1-5 TRBD1 . TRBV2 TGTGCCAGCAGTCTACAGGGGGCGTTAAGTCAGCCCCAGCATTTT CASSLQGALSQPQHF
TRBJ2-1 . . TRBV11-3 TGTGCCAGCAGCTTAGATGGTAGCACCTACAATGAGCAGTTCTTC CASSLDGSTYNEQFF
TRBJ2-5 TRBD2 . TRBV4-3 TGCGCCAGCAGCCAAGCGGGGGGGTCCATTTCTCCCCAGTACTTC CASSQAGGSISPQYF
TRBJ1-2 TRBD1 once TRBV2 TGTGCCAGTCTAACAGGGGGCGCCTGCACCTTC CASLTGGACTF
TRBJ2-1 . . TRBV6-5 TGTGCCAGCAGTGAGAACCGCGGGTACAATGAGCAGTTCTTC CASSENRGYNEQFF
TRBJ2-7 TRBD1 . TRBV27 TGTGCCAGCAGTACAGGACAGGGGCACTCCTACGAGCAGTACTTC CASSTGQGHSYEQYF
TRBJ1-5 TRBD1 few TRBV6-1 TGTGCCAGCAGAAGGACAGGGAGGAATCAGCCCCAGCATTTT CASRRTGRNQPQHF
TRBJ1-2 . . TRBV19 TGTGCCAGTAGTATAAGGGGTCCCGGGGACTGTGGCTACACCTTC CASSIRGPGDCGYTF
TRBJ1-1 TRBD1 . TRBV7-6 TGTGCCAGCAGCTTAGACCCCTCGGGCAGGGGGCGAGCTTTCTTT CASSLDPSGRGRAFF
TRBJ2-5 TRBD1 . TRBV2 TGTGCCAGCAGTGAATGGAGGGACTGGACAGGGGGTGGGGAGACCCAGTACTTC CASSEWRDWTGGGETQYF
TRBJ1-2 . . TRBV6-1 TGTGCCAGCAGTCCCATCCTCCCGGGGAAAGGCTACACCTTC CASSPILPGKGYTF
TRBJ1-1 . . TRBV7-3 TGTGCCAGCAGCCAAAGGGGACAAATATTTGAAGCTTTCTTT CASSQRGQIFEAFF
TRBJ1-2 . . TRBV7-8 TGTGCCAGCAGCCCGTGGGGGGGCATTGGCTACACCTTC CASSPWGGIGYTF
TRBJ1-2 TRBD1 . TRBV6-1 TGTGCCAGCAGTGAACGAACAGGGGTTGGCTACACCTTC CASSERTGVGYTF
TRBJ1-2 TRBD1 . TRBV5-6 TGTGCCAGCAGCTTGGTGGTGGGGACAGGGAATGATGGCTACACCTTC CASSLVVGTGNDGYTF
TRBJ1-4 . . TRBV18 TGTGCCAGCTCACCCCGAGTTGCAACTAATGAAAAACTGTTTTTT CASSPRVATNEKLFF
TRBJ1-5 TRBD1 . TRBV4-1 TGCGCCAGCAGCCAAGACAGGGAACAAACAGGGGCTCAGCCCCAGCATTTT CASSQDREQTGAQPQHF
TRBJ2-7 TRBD1 . TRBV7-2 TGTGCCAGCAGCCCCGACAGGGGTCCCTACGAGCAGTACTTC CASSPDRGPYEQYF
TRBJ1-2 TRBD1 few TRBV7-2 TGTGCCAGCAGCATACGGGACAGGGATGGCTACACCTTC CASSIRDRDGYTF
TRBJ1-4 TRBD1 . TRBV5-1 TGCGCCAGCAGCTTGCAGCCAGGGGGAAATGAAAAACTGTTTTTT CASSLQPGGNEKLFF
TRBJ2-3 TRBD2 . TRBV11-1 TGTGCCAGCAGCTTGGCAAGCGGGGGTAGCACAGATACGCAGTATTTT CASSLASGGSTDTQYF
TRBJ2-7 . . TRBV10-3 TGTGCCATCAGCAAAGCTGACACATCCTACGAGCAGTACTTC CAISKADTSYEQYF
TRBJ2-7 . . TRBV28 TGTGCCAGCAGCCCACTCGACCCGGGTTGGAGGTCCTACGAGCAGTACTTC CASSPLDPGWRSYEQYF
TRBJ1-4 . . TRBV4-1 TGCGCCAGCAGCCAAGGCAGAGAAAAACTGTTTTTT CASSQGREKLFF